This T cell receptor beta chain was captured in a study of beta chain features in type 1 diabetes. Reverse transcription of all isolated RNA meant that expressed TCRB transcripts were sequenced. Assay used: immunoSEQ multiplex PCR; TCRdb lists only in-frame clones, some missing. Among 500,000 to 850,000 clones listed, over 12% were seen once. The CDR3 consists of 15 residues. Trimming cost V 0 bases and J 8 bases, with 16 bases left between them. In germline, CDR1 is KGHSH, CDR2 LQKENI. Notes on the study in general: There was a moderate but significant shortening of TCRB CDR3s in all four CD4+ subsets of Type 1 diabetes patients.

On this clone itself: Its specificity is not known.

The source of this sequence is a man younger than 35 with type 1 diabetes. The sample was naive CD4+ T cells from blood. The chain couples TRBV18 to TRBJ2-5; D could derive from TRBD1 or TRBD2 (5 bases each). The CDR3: CASSPPGTDGGTQYF. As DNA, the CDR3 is TGTGCCAGCTCACCACCGGGGACGGATGGAGGAACCCAGTACTTC.